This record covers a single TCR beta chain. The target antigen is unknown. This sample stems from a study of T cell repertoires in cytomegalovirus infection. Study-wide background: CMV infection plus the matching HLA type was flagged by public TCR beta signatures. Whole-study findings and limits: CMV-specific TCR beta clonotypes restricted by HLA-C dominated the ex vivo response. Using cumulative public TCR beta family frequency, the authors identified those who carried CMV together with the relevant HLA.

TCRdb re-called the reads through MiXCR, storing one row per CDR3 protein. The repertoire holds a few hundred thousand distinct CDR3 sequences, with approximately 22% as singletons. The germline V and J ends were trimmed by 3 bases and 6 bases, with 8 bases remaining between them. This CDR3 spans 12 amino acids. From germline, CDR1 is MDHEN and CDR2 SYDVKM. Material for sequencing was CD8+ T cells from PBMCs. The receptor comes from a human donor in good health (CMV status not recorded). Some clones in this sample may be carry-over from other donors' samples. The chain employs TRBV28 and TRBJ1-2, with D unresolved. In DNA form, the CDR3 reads TGTGCCAGCAGTTTTCCGGGGAATGGCTACACCTTC. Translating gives CASSFPGNGYTF.